This TCR beta chain appears in the sequencing data of a study of blood T cell repertoires in COVID-19. The overall study: Acute and convalescent COVID-19 samples came from the United States, Italy and Spain. T cells, B-cell-depleted T cells, or PBMCs supplied cDNA or gDNA.

The authors' processing: The authors estimated nucleated cell counts from reference gene primer amplification. The table came from immunoSEQ multiplex PCR; TCRdb's copy has only in-frame clones and leaves some out. Clone size and V and J calls were adopted from that table, with D and trimming inferred from the DNA. Of roughly 180,000 clones in the sample, approximately 84% are singletons; the top ten hold about 5.8%. With 5 bases removed from V and 2 bases from J, the gap between germline ends came to 28 bases. This CDR3 spans 19 amino acids. In germline, CDR1 is MDHEN, CDR2 SYDVKM. Seattle's enrolled individuals joined amid active infection and were then monitored longitudinally.

This clonotype was sampled from a woman aged 45-60 years with COVID-19, enrolled during active disease. Sample: peripheral blood. The chain employs TRBV28 and TRBJ2-7, with TRBD2 as a possible D gene (6 bases). DNA of the CDR3: TGTGCCAGCAGTCCTTCTTGGCTAGCGAAACTCTCCCCGACCTACGAGCAGTACTTC. Its protein is CASSPSWLAKLSPTYEQYF. Filled out from reference TRBV28 and TRBJ2-7, the complete variable domain reads DVKVTQSSRYLVKRTGEKVFLECVQDMDHENMFWYRQDPGLGLRLIYFSYDVKMKEKGDIPEGYSVSREKKERFSLILESASTNQTSMYLCASSPSWLAKLSPTYEQYFGPGTRLTVT.